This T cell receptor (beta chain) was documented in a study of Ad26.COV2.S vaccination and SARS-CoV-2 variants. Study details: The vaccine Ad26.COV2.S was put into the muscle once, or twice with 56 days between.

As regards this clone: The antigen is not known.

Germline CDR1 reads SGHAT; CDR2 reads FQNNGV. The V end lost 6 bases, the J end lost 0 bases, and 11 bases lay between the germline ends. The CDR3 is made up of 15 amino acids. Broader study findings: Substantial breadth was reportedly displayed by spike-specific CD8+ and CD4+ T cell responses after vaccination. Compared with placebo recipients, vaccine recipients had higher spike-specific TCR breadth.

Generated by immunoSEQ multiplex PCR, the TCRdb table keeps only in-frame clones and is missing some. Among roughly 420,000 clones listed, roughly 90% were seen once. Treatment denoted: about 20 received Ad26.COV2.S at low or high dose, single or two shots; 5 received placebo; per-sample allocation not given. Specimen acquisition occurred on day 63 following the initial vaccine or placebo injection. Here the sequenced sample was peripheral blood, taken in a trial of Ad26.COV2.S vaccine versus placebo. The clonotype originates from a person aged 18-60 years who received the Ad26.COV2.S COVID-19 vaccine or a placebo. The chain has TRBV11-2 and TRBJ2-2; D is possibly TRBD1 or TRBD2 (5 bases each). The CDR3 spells CASSFRGANTGELFF. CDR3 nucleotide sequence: TGTGCCAGCAGTTTCCGGGGCGCGAACACCGGGGAGCTGTTTTTT.